This passage covers 22 T cell receptor beta chains from one sample sequenced in a study of blood T cell repertoires in COVID-19. The repertoire was sequenced with immunoSEQ multiplex PCR; TCRdb's copy has only in-frame clones and lacks some. The table has about 200,000 clones, 80% to 95% seen once; the top ten hold 0.53%. The sequenced sample consisted of peripheral blood. All receptors come from a man over 45 with acute or convalescent COVID-19.

The rearrangement uses TRBV27 and TRBJ1-1; possible D gene TRBD1, 6 bases. The CDR3 sequence is 12 residues long. The germline V and J ends were trimmed by 0 bases and 9 bases, with 8 bases remaining between them. Germline assignment: CDR1 MNHEY and CDR2 SMNVEV (reference sequence). This CDR3 reads CASSLSRGKAFF. The DNA for the CDR3 is TGTGCCAGCAGTTTATCGAGGGGGAAAGCTTTCTTT.

This clone has just one count. J is TRBJ1-5 and V is TRBV21-1; the table's D call of TRBD1 was not tested on the DNA. TRBV21-1 is classified as a pseudogene. This CDR3 spans 14 amino acids. The CDR3, as DNA: TGTGCCAGCAGCACTAACCAGGGGGAATCACCCCAGCATTTT. This encodes CASSTNQGESPQHF.

This clone appeared a single time. The genes are TRBV29-1 and TRBJ2-2; 8 positions match TRBD1. The germline CDR1 and CDR2 sequences are SQVTM and ANQGSEA. The CDR3 loop spans 14 amino acids. V shed 3 bases and J 3 bases; nucleotides not matched to a gene: 3. CDR3 DNA: TGCAGCGTTGACAGGGGGCGTCACACCGGGGAGCTGTTTTTT. Amino acid sequence: CSVDRGRHTGELFF.

The chain carries TRBV7-6 and TRBJ2-2; 7 bases match TRBD1. The germline CDR1 and CDR2 sequences are SGHVS and FNYEAQ. V dropped 6 bases and J dropped 6; count of bases not matched to a gene: 10. The CDR3 totals 15 residues. In DNA, the CDR3 is TGTGCCAGCAGAAGGGAAGGACAGGTGTCCGGGGAGCTGTTTTTT. Translated, it gives CASRREGQVSGELFF.

The chain carries TRBV6-5 and TRBJ2-5; TRBD1 matches at 11 bases. This CDR3 has 15 amino acids. Germline V gene data show CDR1 as MNHEY and CDR2 as SVGAGI. The trim removed 4 bases at V and 5 bases at J, leaving 6 bases unmatched. Written as DNA, the CDR3 is TGTGCCAGCAGTTCCGGGACAGGGGGGAGGGAGACCCAGTACTTC. Translation gives CASSSGTGGRETQYF.

The rearrangement joins TRBV4-2 to TRBJ1-4; 7 nucleotides line up with TRBD1. CDR3 length: 16 residues. After removal of 0 bases from V and 5 bases from J, the junction contained 6 bases not matched to a gene. CDR1 and CDR2 (germline): LGHNA, YNFKEQ. For the CDR3, the DNA is TGTGCCAGCAGCCAAGAAGTAGGCAGGGGGAATGAAAAACTGTTTTTT. This codes for CASSQEVGRGNEKLFF.

V is TRBV5-4 and J is TRBJ2-7; 10 bases line up with TRBD1. Germline CDR1 is SGHNT and CDR2 is YYREEE (reference sequence). This CDR3 is built from 15 residues. Unmatched junction bases numbered 7, after V lost 1 base and J lost 6 bases. Here the CDR3 reads CASSLWDRGYREQYF. The CDR3, as DNA: TGTGCCAGCAGCTTGTGGGACAGGGGATATCGCGAGCAGTACTTC.

This chain joins TRBV7-9 and TRBJ2-5; the D gene is possibly TRBD1 (6 bases). From germline, CDR1 is SEHNR and CDR2 FQNEAQ (reference sequence). With 1 base removed from V and 1 base from J, the gap between germline ends came to 16 bases. This CDR3 has 17 residues. DNA of the CDR3: TGTGCCAGCAGCTTAGAGGGGGTCGGAGGTACCCAAGAGACCCAGTACTTC. Translated, it gives CASSLEGVGGTQETQYF.

This chain links TRBV7-6 with TRBJ2-5, with TRBD1 matching over 7 bases. J gave up 5 bases and V 4 bases, and 10 bases lay outside the gene matches. CDR1 is SGHVS, CDR2 FNYEAQ, per germline. This CDR3 region has 15 residues. CDR3 amino acids: CASSSRQGRRETQYF. DNA of the CDR3: TGTGCCAGCAGCTCTAGACAGGGCCGACGGGAGACCCAGTACTTC.

V and J are TRBV6-5 and TRBJ1-6; D remains ambiguous. The V gene's germline CDR1 is MNHEY and CDR2 SVGAGI. With 5 bases removed from V and 9 bases from J, the gap between germline ends came to 11 bases. This CDR3 is 13 amino acids long. Here the CDR3 reads CASSLGSVSPLHF. The CDR3 region has the DNA TGTGCCAGCAGTCTCGGCAGCGTTTCACCCCTCCACTTT.

The rearrangement links TRBV7-2 to TRBJ2-5, with D perhaps matching TRBD1 (6 bases). CDR1 SGHTA and CDR2 FQGNSA come from the germline V gene. V shed 5 bases and J shed 0 bases, with 10 bases lying between them. The CDR3 length is 14 residues. For the CDR3, the DNA is TGTGCCAGCAGCCTCGGACAGCACCAAGAGACCCAGTACTTC. Translated, it gives CASSLGQHQETQYF.

This chain joins TRBV9 and TRBJ2-1; 7 positions agree with TRBD1. Germline V gene data show CDR1 as SGDLS and CDR2 as YYNGEE. The CDR3 is 16 residues long. V was pared by 4 bases and J by 0 bases, with 7 bases of the junction left unmatched. This CDR3 reads CASSPRQGSSYNEQFF. CDR3 DNA: TGTGCCAGCAGCCCCAGACAGGGAAGCTCCTACAATGAGCAGTTCTTC.

The chain is built from TRBV18 and TRBJ2-7, with 13 bases lining up with TRBD2. This CDR3 is built from 16 residues. Losses at the gene ends were 4 bases for V and 2 bases for J; bases not matched to a gene: 5. Germline V CDR1 and CDR2: KGHSH, LQKENI. The CDR3 DNA reads as TGTGCCAGCTCACTTGGACTAGCGGGAGTGACCTACGAGCAGTACTTC. Its protein product is CASSLGLAGVTYEQYF.

The chain links TRBV28 to TRBJ2-7, with D hard to call. Trimming took 5 bases from V and 4 from J, leaving 12 bases between them. The CDR3 loop spans 13 amino acids. The germline V gene encodes CDR1 MDHEN and CDR2 SYDVKM. The CDR3 is CASSPRHRYEQYF. The DNA of the CDR3 is TGTGCCAGCAGTCCTCGACACAGATACGAGCAGTACTTC.

The chain is built from TRBV28 and TRBJ2-5, with 7 positions matching TRBD1. Germline assignment: CDR1 MDHEN and CDR2 SYDVKM. J gave up 5 bases and V 5 bases, and 11 bases lay outside the gene matches. This CDR3 has 15 residues. The chain's CDR3 is CASSKGQRSMETQYF. CDR3 nucleotide sequence: TGTGCCAGCAGTAAGGGACAGAGGAGTATGGAGACCCAGTACTTC. Filled out from reference TRBV28 and TRBJ2-5, the complete variable domain reads DVKVTQSSRYLVKRTGEKVFLECVQDMDHENMFWYRQDPGLGLRLIYFSYDVKMKEKGDIPEGYSVSREKKERFSLILESASTNQTSMYLCASSKGQRSMETQYFGPGTRLLVL.

The rearrangement joins TRBV9 to TRBJ2-3, with 10 positions matching TRBD2. After removal of 0 bases from V and 4 bases from J, the junction contained 8 bases not matched to a gene. The CDR3 length is 17 residues. Germline lookup yields CDR1 SGDLS and CDR2 YYNGEE. The CDR3 here is CASSVGLAGVEADTQYF. The CDR3 DNA reads as TGTGCCAGCAGCGTAGGGCTAGCGGGAGTAGAGGCAGATACGCAGTATTTT.

This chain links TRBV27 with TRBJ2-4, with TRBD1 matching over 10 bases. The germline CDR1 and CDR2 sequences are MNHEY and SMNVEV (reference sequence). Germline trimming cut 1 base from V and 1 base from J; bases unmatched to any gene: 1. The length of the CDR3 is 16 residues. DNA for the CDR3: TGTGCCAGCAGTTTATTGGGACAGGGGGCCAAAAACATTCAGTACTTC. Translated: CASSLLGQGAKNIQYF.

The V and J genes are TRBV6-2 or TRBV6-3 and TRBJ1-1; no clear D. The CDR3 is made up of 13 amino acids. The germline CDR1 and CDR2 sequences are MNHEY and SVGEGT. The V end was cut by 5 bases, the J end by 1 base, with 8 bases between. Here the CDR3 reads CASSKLPNTEAFF. Here the CDR3 DNA reads TGTGCCAGCAGTAAACTGCCGAACACTGAAGCTTTCTTT.

This clone appeared once. The V gene is TRBV11-2, the J gene TRBJ1-1; unclear D gene. The V gene's germline CDR1 is SGHAT and CDR2 FQNNGV. The CDR3 is 15 residues long. V was pared by 1 base and J by 6 bases, with 15 bases between. CDR3 in amino acids: CASSLASGVGSEAFF. CDR3 DNA: TGTGCCAGCAGCTTAGCTTCGGGAGTGGGGTCTGAAGCTTTCTTT.

The V gene is TRBV5-4, the J gene TRBJ2-1; 11 nucleotides match TRBD2. Germline CDR1 is SGHNT and CDR2 is YYREEE (reference sequence). The CDR3 sequence is 15 residues long. The V and J ends lost 3 bases and 3 bases, in that order; junction bases with no gene match: 2. The CDR3 region is CASSSGTSGYNEQFF. As DNA, the CDR3 is TGTGCCAGCAGCTCCGGGACTAGCGGCTACAATGAGCAGTTCTTC.

For the CDR3, the DNA is TGTGCCAGCAGCCCCGGGACAGGACATAATTCACCCCTCCACTTT. It encodes CASSPGTGHNSPLHF. The chain carries TRBV28 and TRBJ1-6; 8 bases fit TRBD1. The germline V gene encodes CDR1 MDHEN and CDR2 SYDVKM. CDR3 length equals 15 residues. Trimming cost V 6 bases and J 5 bases; bases outside gene matches: 6.

V usage is TRBV9 and J usage is TRBJ2-2; 9 bases map to TRBD2. V lost 0 bases to trimming and J lost 4 bases; unmatched junction nucleotides: 7. The length of the CDR3 is 17 residues. Germline assignment: CDR1 SGDLS and CDR2 YYNGEE. CDR3 DNA sequence: TGTGCCAGCAGCGTAGAAGTGTTAGCGGGAGTCACCGGGGAGCTGTTTTTT. It translates to CASSVEVLAGVTGELFF.